This T cell receptor beta chain was recovered during a study of cytomegalovirus exposure and HLA in healthy donors. Study-level results: According to the study, 160 or so TCR beta chains were cytomegalovirus-associated. Only CMV serostatus was available as immune exposure information. Cytomegalovirus status, reportedly, was diagnosed with high specificity and sensitivity by the classifier.

This CDR3 region has 22 residues. Germline CDR1 and CDR2: SGDLS and YYNGEE. With regard to this clone: Its antigen remains unidentified. One end of the junction does not line up with germline, which may come from a read error.

Use of 60 Vbeta and 13 Jbeta primers characterized the PCR. Sequenced by immunoSEQ multiplex PCR; TCRdb stores in-frame clones only, minus some. Seen here are about 170,000 clones, over 60% observed once, and the top ten hold about 2.5%. Material for sequencing was PBMCs. The receptor's source is a woman in her forties or fifties in good health and CMV-seronegative. The V call is TRBV9, the J call TRBJ2-3; 12 nucleotides agree with TRBD1. In nucleotides, the CDR3 is TGTGCCAGCAGCGTAGGAGGAGCACCGGGACAGGGGGCCGGGGTCGGCACACATACGCAGTATTTT. This encodes CASSVGGAPGQGAGVGTHTQYF.